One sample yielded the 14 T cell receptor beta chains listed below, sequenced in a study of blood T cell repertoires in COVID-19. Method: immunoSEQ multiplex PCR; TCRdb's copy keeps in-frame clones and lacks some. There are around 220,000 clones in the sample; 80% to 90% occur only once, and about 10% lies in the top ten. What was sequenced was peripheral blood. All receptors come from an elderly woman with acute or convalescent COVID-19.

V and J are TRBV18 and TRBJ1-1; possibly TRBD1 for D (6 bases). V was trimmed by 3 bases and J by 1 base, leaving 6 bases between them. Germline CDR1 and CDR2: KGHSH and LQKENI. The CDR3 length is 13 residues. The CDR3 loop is CASSPTGNTEAFF. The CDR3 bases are TGTGCCAGCTCACCGACAGGGAACACTGAAGCTTTCTTT.

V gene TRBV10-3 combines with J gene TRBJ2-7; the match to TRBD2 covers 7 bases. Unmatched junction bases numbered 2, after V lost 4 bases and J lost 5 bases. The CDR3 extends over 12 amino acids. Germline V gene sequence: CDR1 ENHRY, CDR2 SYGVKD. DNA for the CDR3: TGTGCCATCAGTGCGGGAGGAAACGAGCAGTACTTC. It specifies CAISAGGNEQYF.

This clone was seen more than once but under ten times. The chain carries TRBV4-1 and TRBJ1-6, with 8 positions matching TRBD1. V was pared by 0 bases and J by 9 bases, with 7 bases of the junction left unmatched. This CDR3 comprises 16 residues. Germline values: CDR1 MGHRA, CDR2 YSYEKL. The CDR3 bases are TGCGCCAGCAGCCAAGATCCAGGGGGCGTGAGTTCACCCCTCCACTTT. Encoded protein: CASSQDPGGVSSPLHF.

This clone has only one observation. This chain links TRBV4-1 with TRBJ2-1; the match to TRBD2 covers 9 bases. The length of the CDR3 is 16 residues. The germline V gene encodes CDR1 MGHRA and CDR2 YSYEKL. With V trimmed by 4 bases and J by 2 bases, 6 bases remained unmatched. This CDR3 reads CASSRLAGGPYNEQFF. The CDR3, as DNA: TGCGCCAGCAGCCGTCTGGCGGGGGGGCCCTACAATGAGCAGTTCTTC.

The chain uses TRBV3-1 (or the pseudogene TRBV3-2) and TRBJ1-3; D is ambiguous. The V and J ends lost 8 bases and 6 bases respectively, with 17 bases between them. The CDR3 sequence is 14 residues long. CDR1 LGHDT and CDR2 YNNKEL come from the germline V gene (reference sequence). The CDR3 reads CASRERGLVNTIYF. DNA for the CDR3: TGTGCCAGCCGCGAGAGAGGCCTGGTAAACACCATATATTTT.

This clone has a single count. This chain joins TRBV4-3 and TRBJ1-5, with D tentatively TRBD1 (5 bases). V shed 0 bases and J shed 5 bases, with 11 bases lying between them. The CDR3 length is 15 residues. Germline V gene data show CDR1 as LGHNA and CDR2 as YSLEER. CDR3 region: CASSQDGTGDQPQHF. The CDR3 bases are TGCGCCAGCAGCCAAGATGGAACGGGGGATCAGCCCCAGCATTTT.

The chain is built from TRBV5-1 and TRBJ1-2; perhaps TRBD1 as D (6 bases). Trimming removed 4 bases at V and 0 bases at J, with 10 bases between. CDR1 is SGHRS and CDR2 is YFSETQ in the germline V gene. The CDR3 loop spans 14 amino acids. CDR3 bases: TGCGCCAGCAGCCCTGGACAGCCTAACTATGGCTACACCTTC. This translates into CASSPGQPNYGYTF.

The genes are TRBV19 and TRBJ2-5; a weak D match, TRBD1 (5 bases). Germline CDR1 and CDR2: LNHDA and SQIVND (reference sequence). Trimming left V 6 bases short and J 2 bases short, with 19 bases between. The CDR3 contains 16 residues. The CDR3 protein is CASSPAQGRRQETQYF. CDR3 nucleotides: TGTGCCAGTAGCCCAGCGCAGGGTAGAAGGCAAGAGACCCAGTACTTC.

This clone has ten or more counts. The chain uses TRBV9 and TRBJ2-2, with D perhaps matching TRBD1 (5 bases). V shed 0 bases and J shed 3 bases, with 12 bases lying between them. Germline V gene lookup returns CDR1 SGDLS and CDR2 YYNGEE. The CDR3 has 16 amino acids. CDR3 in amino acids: CASSVAPGSDTGELFF. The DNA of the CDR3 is TGTGCCAGCAGCGTAGCGCCAGGGTCTGACACCGGGGAGCTGTTTTTT.

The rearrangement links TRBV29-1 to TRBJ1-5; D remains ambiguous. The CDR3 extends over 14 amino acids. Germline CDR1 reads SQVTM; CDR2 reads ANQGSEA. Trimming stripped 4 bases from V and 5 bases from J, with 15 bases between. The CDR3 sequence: CSVVAGEGYQPQHF. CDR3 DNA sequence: TGCAGCGTTGTAGCCGGGGAGGGTTATCAGCCCCAGCATTTT.

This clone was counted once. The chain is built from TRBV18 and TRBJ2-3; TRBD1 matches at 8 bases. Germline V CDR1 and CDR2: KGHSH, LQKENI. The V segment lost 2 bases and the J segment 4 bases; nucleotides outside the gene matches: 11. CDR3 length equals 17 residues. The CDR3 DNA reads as TGTGCCAGCTCACCAGGGGTGACAGGGGTAAACGCAGATACGCAGTATTTT. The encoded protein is CASSPGVTGVNADTQYF. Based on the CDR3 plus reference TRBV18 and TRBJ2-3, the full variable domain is NAGVMQNPRHLVRRRGQEARLRCSPMKGHSHVYWYRQLPEEGLKFMVYLQKENIIDESGMPKERFSAEFPKEGPSILRIQQVVRGDSAAYFCASSPGVTGVNADTQYFGPGTRLTVL.

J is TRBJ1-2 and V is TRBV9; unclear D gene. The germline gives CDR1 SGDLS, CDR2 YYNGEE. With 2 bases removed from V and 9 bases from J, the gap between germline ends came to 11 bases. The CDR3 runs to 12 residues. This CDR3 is CASSVGFESYTF. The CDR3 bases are TGTGCCAGCAGCGTCGGGTTCGAGAGCTACACCTTC.

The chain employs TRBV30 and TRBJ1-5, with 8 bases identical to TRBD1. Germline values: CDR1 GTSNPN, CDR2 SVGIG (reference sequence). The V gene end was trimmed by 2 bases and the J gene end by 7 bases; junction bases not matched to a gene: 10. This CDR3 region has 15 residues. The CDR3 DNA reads TGTGCCTGGAGTCCTCGGACAGGGAATGGACAGCCCCAGCATTTT. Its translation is CAWSPRTGNGQPQHF.

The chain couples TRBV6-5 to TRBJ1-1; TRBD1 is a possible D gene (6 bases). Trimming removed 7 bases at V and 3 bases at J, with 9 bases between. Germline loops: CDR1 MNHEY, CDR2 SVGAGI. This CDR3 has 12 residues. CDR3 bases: TGTGCCAGCATGGGGGCCTACACTGAAGCTTTCTTT. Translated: CASMGAYTEAFF.